A single sample gave rise to the 8 T cell receptor beta chains below, sequenced in a study of blood T cell repertoires in COVID-19. Profiled with immunoSEQ multiplex PCR; TCRdb holds only in-frame clones, not every one. This sample has around 140,000 clones, with around 81% found just once. The sample taken for sequencing was peripheral blood. The receptors were sampled from a woman aged 60 to 75 with active or convalescent COVID-19.

CDR3 DNA: TGCGCCAGCAGCCCAGGGTCCCGACTAGCGGCCACAGATACGCAGTATTTT. Encoded protein: CASSPGSRLAATDTQYF. The V and J genes are TRBV4-1 and TRBJ2-3; 9 bases align to TRBD2. Unmatched junction bases numbered 10, after V lost 4 bases and J lost 2 bases. Germline loops: CDR1 MGHRA, CDR2 YSYEKL. CDR3 length equals 17 residues.

The rearrangement joins TRBV19 to TRBJ1-6; D ambiguous. V lost 7 bases to trimming and J lost 6 bases, with 16 bases between them. The CDR3 consists of 15 residues. From germline, CDR1 is LNHDA and CDR2 SQIVND (reference sequence). The CDR3, as DNA: TGTGCCAGTATGTCAACAGAATTGATTAATTCACCCCTCCACTTT. Its protein is CASMSTELINSPLHF. The full variable domain, with the rest looked up from reference TRBV19 and TRBJ1-6, is DGGITQSPKYLFRKEGQNVTLSCEQNLNHDAMYWYRQDPGQGLRLIYYSQIVNDFQKGDIAEGYSVSREKKESFPLTVTSAQKNPTAFYLCASMSTELINSPLHFGNGTRLTVT.

The chain links TRBV4-3 to TRBJ2-1; D possibly corresponds to TRBD2 (5 bases). V lost 1 base, J lost 4 bases, and 5 bases lay in between. The germline CDR1 and CDR2 sequences are LGHNA and YSLEER. This CDR3 region has 13 residues. CDR3 in DNA: TGCGCCAGCAGCCAAGGAGGGTACAATGAGCAGTTCTTC. This translates into CASSQGGYNEQFF.

The chain combines TRBV7-9 with TRBJ2-7; TRBD2 is a possible D gene (5 bases). Trimming took 6 bases from V and 0 from J, leaving 12 bases between them. This CDR3 region has 14 residues. The germline V gene has CDR1 SEHNR and CDR2 FQNEAQ (reference sequence). The chain's CDR3 is CASRSSGDSYEQYF. The CDR3 region has the DNA TGTGCCAGCAGGTCCTCCGGGGACTCCTACGAGCAGTACTTC.

The gene calls are TRBV3-1 (or the pseudogene TRBV3-2) and TRBJ2-3; 14 nucleotides line up with TRBD2. V shed 4 bases, J shed 2 bases, and the junction held 2 bases outside the gene matches. CDR3 size: 16 residues. Germline V CDR1 and CDR2: LGHDT, YNNKEL (reference sequence). CDR3: CASSPGLAGATDTQYF. Written as DNA, the CDR3 is TGTGCCAGCAGCCCGGGACTAGCGGGGGCCACAGATACGCAGTATTTT.

The chain is built from TRBV28 and TRBJ1-2; D remains unclear. V lost 2 bases to trimming and J lost 8 bases, with 18 bases between them. In germline, CDR1 is MDHEN, CDR2 SYDVKM. The CDR3 extends over 15 amino acids. As DNA, the CDR3 is TGTGCCAGCAGTTTAGGGAGTAGGGTCGAAGGAGGCTACACCTTC. This gives the protein CASSLGSRVEGGYTF.

J is TRBJ1-5 and V is TRBV28; the match to TRBD1 covers 8 bases. V shed 4 bases and J 9 bases; nucleotides not matched to a gene: 8. The CDR3 contains 14 residues. Germline CDR1 is MDHEN and CDR2 is SYDVKM. The CDR3 DNA reads TGTGCCAGCAGTTGGAGACAGGGGACTCTGCCCCAGCATTTT. It specifies CASSWRQGTLPQHF.

Notes on this clone: Within the sample, other DNA sequences also encode this same CDR3. The V and J genes are TRBV29-1 and TRBJ2-3; 9 bases are shared with TRBD2. Germline CDR1 SQVTM, CDR2 ANQGSEA. The ends lost 6 bases at V and 2 bases at J; junction bases unmatched: 3. CDR3 length equals 13 residues. CDR3 loop: CSVAGGNTDTQYF. Here the CDR3 DNA reads TGCAGCGTAGCGGGGGGTAACACAGATACGCAGTATTTT.